The rows below give T cell receptor beta chains drawn from one sample of a study of blood T cell repertoires in COVID-19. The protocol was immunoSEQ multiplex PCR, while the TCRdb copy is restricted to in-frame clones and leaves out a portion. The table shows around 160,000 clones, with around 92% occurring only once. The specimen was peripheral blood. These receptors were taken from a man between 60 and 75 years old with acute or convalescent COVID-19. Each CDR3 is given with its conserved first and last residue. D genes are given only for firm matches. Clone size appears in some rows only: once, few, many, or a class for an expanded clone.

>TRBV19|13|-|TRBJ1-5|-
CASSKQGQQPQHF
TGTGCCAGTAGTAAACAGGGACAACAGCCCCAGCATTTT
>TRBV5-1|15|TRBD1|TRBJ2-4|-
CASSSDGTAKNIQYF
TGCGCCAGCAGCTCCGACGGGACAGCTAAAAACATTCAGTACTTC
>TRBV18|14|-|TRBJ1-2|-
CASSPPNRERGYTF
TGTGCCAGCTCACCACCGAACAGGGAACGGGGCTACACCTTC
>TRBV2|15|TRBD2|TRBJ2-1|many
CASSDELAGDNEQFF
TGTGCCAGCAGTGATGAACTAGCGGGGGATAATGAGCAGTTCTTC
>TRBV11-2|18|TRBD1|TRBJ2-6|-
CASSSRTGKISGANVLTF
TGTGCCAGCAGCTCCCGGACAGGAAAAATCTCTGGGGCCAACGTCCTGACTTTC
>TRBV2|15|TRBD1|TRBJ1-6|-
CASSVRDRGISPLHF
TGTGCCAGCAGTGTCCGGGACAGGGGCATTTCACCCCTCCACTTT
>TRBV6-6|15|TRBD2|TRBJ2-7|-
CASSRTSGGAGEQYF
TGTGCCAGCAGTCGGACTAGCGGGGGGGCTGGCGAGCAGTACTTC
>TRBV4-1|15|TRBD1|TRBJ1-2|-
CASSQEGTGGYGYTF
TGCGCCAGCAGCCAAGAAGGGACAGGGGGCTATGGCTACACCTTC
>TRBV24-1|13|TRBD1|TRBJ2-1|-
CATSDTWTGSPVF
TGTGCCACCAGTGATACGTGGACAGGGAGCCCAGTCTTC
>TRBV19|13|-|TRBJ1-4|-
CASSRDKYEKLFF
TGTGCCAGTAGCCGGGACAAATATGAAAAACTGTTTTTT
>TRBV3-1/TRBV3-2|14|-|TRBJ2-7|-
CASSQATEGYEQYF
TGTGCCAGCAGCCAAGCTACTGAGGGATACGAGCAGTACTTC
>TRBV30|13|TRBD1|TRBJ1-1|-
CAWRTGGRAEAFF
TGTGCCTGGAGAACAGGGGGCCGGGCTGAAGCTTTCTTT
>TRBV5-1|15|TRBD1|TRBJ2-7|-
CASTRQGGASYEQYF
TGCGCCAGCACCCGACAGGGTGGTGCCTCCTACGAGCAGTACTTC
>TRBV10-3|14|TRBD2|TRBJ2-3|-
CAIRAASGGNTQYF
TGTGCCATCAGGGCGGCTAGCGGGGGAAATACGCAGTATTTT
>TRBV12-3/TRBV12-4|13|-|TRBJ2-7|few
CASSLAAGYEQYF
TGTGCCAGCAGTTTAGCGGCGGGATACGAGCAGTACTTC
>TRBV6-6|12|TRBD1|TRBJ1-1|-
CASNPDRGEAFF
TGTGCCAGCAACCCGGACAGGGGGGAAGCTTTCTTT
>TRBV6-1|13|-|TRBJ1-2|-
CASSEGTANGYTF
TGTGCCAGCAGTGAAGGTACAGCTAATGGCTACACCTTC
>TRBV19|15|-|TRBJ1-5|-
CASSVQVLDNQPQHF
TGTGCCAGTAGTGTACAGGTACTTGACAATCAGCCCCAGCATTTT
>TRBV6-1|14|-|TRBJ2-2|few
CASSEQEDTGELFF
TGTGCCAGCAGTGAACAGGAGGACACCGGGGAGCTGTTTTTT
>TRBV6-5|14|-|TRBJ1-2|-
CASSYSKAARGYTF
TGTGCCAGCAGTTACTCGAAGGCGGCGAGGGGCTACACCTTC
>TRBV12-3/TRBV12-4|13|TRBD1|TRBJ1-2|-
CASSPGTGSGYTF
TGTGCCAGCAGCCCCGGGACAGGGAGCGGCTACACCTTC
>TRBV3-1/TRBV3-2|17|-|TRBJ1-5|-
CASSQGSPLESNQPQHF
TGTGCCAGCAGCCAAGGAAGCCCCCTGGAGAGCAATCAGCCCCAGCATTTT
>TRBV7-9|13|TRBD2|TRBJ2-5|once
CASSPHGGETQYF
TGTGCCAGCAGCCCCCACGGGGGGGAGACCCAGTACTTC
>TRBV11-3|15|TRBD1|TRBJ2-7|-
CASSLGAGGYYEQYF
TGTGCCAGCAGCTTAGGGGCAGGGGGCTATTACGAGCAGTACTTC
>TRBV18|15|TRBD1|TRBJ1-1|-
CASSPDRGVNTEAFF
TGTGCCAGCTCACCGGACAGGGGGGTGAACACTGAAGCTTTCTTT
>TRBV6-5|14|-|TRBJ2-7|-
CASSSIRTLYEQYF
TGTGCCAGCAGCTCAATACGGACTCTTTACGAGCAGTACTTC
>TRBV20-1|13|-|TRBJ1-3|-
CSASRGSGNTIYF
TGCAGTGCTAGTAGAGGGTCTGGAAACACCATATATTTT
>TRBV3-1/TRBV3-2|12|-|TRBJ1-2|-
CASSRQASGYTF
TGTGCCAGCAGTCGACAGGCGTCTGGCTACACCTTC
>TRBV19|13|-|TRBJ2-6|-
CASSYSGANVLTF
TGTGCCAGTAGTTACTCTGGGGCCAACGTCCTGACTTTC
>TRBV9|15|-|TRBJ1-3|-
CASSVDRDSGNTIYF
TGTGCCAGCAGCGTAGATCGGGACTCTGGAAACACCATATATTTT
>TRBV5-1|14|-|TRBJ2-5|-
CASTRPSELETQYF
TGCGCCAGCACAAGACCATCGGAGTTAGAGACCCAGTACTTC
>TRBV7-9|15|TRBD1|TRBJ1-1|-
CASRETGAGNTEAFF
TGTGCCAGCAGGGAAACAGGGGCGGGGAACACTGAAGCTTTCTTT
>TRBV5-1|13|TRBD1|TRBJ1-2|-
CASSFGTDYGYTF
TGCGCCAGCAGCTTCGGGACAGACTATGGCTACACCTTC
>TRBV5-1|13|TRBD1|TRBJ1-2|-
CASAGGALNGYTF
TGCGCCAGCGCAGGGGGCGCGTTAAATGGCTACACCTTC
>TRBV19|15|TRBD1|TRBJ2-3|-
CASSRQGAPSDTQYF
TGTGCCAGTAGTAGACAGGGGGCGCCTTCAGATACGCAGTATTTT
>TRBV7-9|17|-|TRBJ2-3|-
CASSFQVIREVTDTQYF
TGTGCCAGCAGCTTTCAGGTGATCAGGGAAGTGACGGATACGCAGTATTTT
>TRBV3-1/TRBV3-2|14|-|TRBJ1-6|-
CASSPWGDNSPLHF
TGTGCCAGCAGCCCTTGGGGGGATAATTCACCCCTCCACTTT
>TRBV19|15|-|TRBJ2-2|few
CASSIGAGVFGELFF
TGTGCCAGTAGTATAGGTGCAGGGGTTTTCGGGGAGCTGTTTTTT
>TRBV7-9|14|TRBD1|TRBJ2-1|many
CASSTWTGTNEQFF
TGTGCCAGCAGCACTTGGACAGGGACGAATGAGCAGTTCTTC
>TRBV5-5|15|TRBD1|TRBJ1-5|-
CASSRWDSRNQPQHF
TGTGCCAGCAGCCGGTGGGACAGCCGTAATCAGCCCCAGCATTTT
>TRBV15|20|TRBD1|TRBJ1-5|once
CATSRDYPGQGGYSNQPQHF
TGTGCCACCAGCAGAGATTATCCGGGACAGGGGGGGTATAGCAATCAGCCCCAGCATTTT
>TRBV2|16|TRBD1|TRBJ2-1|many
CASTPSGGTGGNEQFF
TGTGCCAGCACCCCCTCCGGGGGGACAGGGGGCAATGAGCAGTTCTTC